This is a list of T cell receptor beta chains from one sample in a study of Ad26.COV2.S vaccination and SARS-CoV-2 variants. TCRdb's table, derived via immunoSEQ multiplex PCR, lists solely in-frame clones and lacks some. The sample has almost 400,000 clones; about 91% are singletons. The material was peripheral blood, obtained in a trial of Ad26.COV2.S vaccine versus placebo. The receptor set was obtained from a person aged 18 to 65 who received the Ad26.COV2.S COVID-19 vaccine or a placebo. The CDR3 runs from the conserved cysteine through the conserved F or W. Each record gives: D gene, clone size, V gene, J gene, CDR3 DNA, CDR3 protein. The D gene is left open where the match is weak. Size values are once, few and many counts, or a class for expanded clones, and some rows have none.

D gene: TRBD2
clone size: NA
V gene: TRBV3-1/TRBV3-2
J gene: TRBJ2-3
CDR3 DNA: TGTGCCAGCAGCCAAGGTACGGGACTAGTCACAGATACGCAGTATTTT
CDR3 protein: CASSQGTGLVTDTQYF

D gene: TRBD1
clone size: NA
V gene: TRBV11-1
J gene: TRBJ2-5
CDR3 DNA: TGTGCCAGCAGCTTAGGGACAGGGGGAGAGACCCAGTACTTC
CDR3 protein: CASSLGTGGETQYF

D gene: TRBD1
clone size: NA
V gene: TRBV30
J gene: TRBJ1-1
CDR3 DNA: TGTGCCTGGATGACAGGGGGCGGAACTGAAGCTTTCTTT
CDR3 protein: CAWMTGGGTEAFF

D gene: NA
clone size: once
V gene: TRBV5-1
J gene: TRBJ2-3
CDR3 DNA: TGCGCCAGCAGCCTACGGACCGGAAACACAGATACGCAGTATTTT
CDR3 protein: CASSLRTGNTDTQYF

D gene: NA
clone size: once
V gene: TRBV21-1
J gene: TRBJ2-1
CDR3 DNA: TGTGCCAGCAGCAAAGGTGGACTAGCGGGAGGTCCCTCGGGGTTCTTC
CDR3 protein: CASSKGGLAGGPSGFF

D gene: NA
clone size: once
V gene: TRBV20-1
J gene: TRBJ2-2
CDR3 DNA: TGCAGTGCTAGTGGACTTTTAGGCGGGGAGCTGTTTTTT
CDR3 protein: CSASGLLGGELFF

D gene: NA
clone size: once
V gene: TRBV30
J gene: TRBJ2-1
CDR3 DNA: TGTGCCTGGACCGGATATGACGATGAGCAGTTCTTC
CDR3 protein: CAWTGYDDEQFF

D gene: NA
clone size: NA
V gene: TRBV24-1
J gene: TRBJ2-7
CDR3 DNA: TGTGCCACCAGTGAGGGGTACGAGCAGTACTTC
CDR3 protein: CATSEGYEQYF

D gene: NA
clone size: once
V gene: TRBV5-1
J gene: TRBJ2-3
CDR3 DNA: TGCGCCAGCAGCTTGGAGCCCGGGCCTAACACAGATACGCAGTATTTT
CDR3 protein: CASSLEPGPNTDTQYF

D gene: NA
clone size: NA
V gene: TRBV18
J gene: TRBJ2-7
CDR3 DNA: TGTGCCAGCTCACCCGCCTTGGACGAGCAGTACTTC
CDR3 protein: CASSPALDEQYF

D gene: TRBD1
clone size: once
V gene: TRBV10-3
J gene: TRBJ2-1
CDR3 DNA: TGTGCCATCAGGGAGACAGGGTCCAGCAATGAGCAGTTCTTC
CDR3 protein: CAIRETGSSNEQFF

D gene: NA
clone size: NA
V gene: TRBV21-1
J gene: TRBJ2-7
CDR3 DNA: TGTGCCAGGGATCCGGGATCCGGCGCCTACGAGCAGTACTTC
CDR3 protein: CARDPGSGAYEQYF

D gene: NA
clone size: NA
V gene: TRBV11-2
J gene: TRBJ2-1
CDR3 DNA: TGTGCCAGCAGCTTAGATCGGGATGGTGAGCAGTTCTTC
CDR3 protein: CASSLDRDGEQFF

D gene: NA
clone size: NA
V gene: TRBV10-1
J gene: TRBJ2-2
CDR3 DNA: TGCGCCAGCAGTGAGAACAGCGTCACCGGGGAGCTGTTTTTT
CDR3 protein: CASSENSVTGELFF

D gene: NA
clone size: NA
V gene: TRBV7-8
J gene: TRBJ1-2
CDR3 DNA: TGTGCCAGCAGCTTAGTAAACAGGGATGGCTACACCTTC
CDR3 protein: CASSLVNRDGYTF

D gene: TRBD2
clone size: NA
V gene: TRBV5-4
J gene: TRBJ2-1
CDR3 DNA: TGTGCCAGCAGCTTGGACGGGAGGTCCTACAATGAGCAGTTCTTC
CDR3 protein: CASSLDGRSYNEQFF

D gene: TRBD1
clone size: NA
V gene: TRBV6-5
J gene: TRBJ1-2
CDR3 DNA: TGTGCCAGCCTAAGTTACGGGACAGGGGACGGCTACACCTTC
CDR3 protein: CASLSYGTGDGYTF

D gene: NA
clone size: once
V gene: TRBV30
J gene: TRBJ1-6
CDR3 DNA: TGTGCCTGGAGTGTACAGCAGGGCATGAATTCACCCCTCCACTTT
CDR3 protein: CAWSVQQGMNSPLHF

D gene: NA
clone size: NA
V gene: TRBV5-4
J gene: TRBJ1-2
CDR3 DNA: TGTGCCAGCAGCCGGGGGGTGAGCGGCTACACCTTC
CDR3 protein: CASSRGVSGYTF

D gene: NA
clone size: NA
V gene: TRBV7-9
J gene: TRBJ2-1
CDR3 DNA: TGTGCCAGCAGCTCCATTGGGCGGGGCGAGCAGTTCTTC
CDR3 protein: CASSSIGRGEQFF

D gene: TRBD2
clone size: NA
V gene: TRBV10-1
J gene: TRBJ2-7
CDR3 DNA: TGCGCCAGCGCCCCCCCGGGAGGCCCCAGGGTCTACGAGCAGTACTTC
CDR3 protein: CASAPPGGPRVYEQYF

D gene: NA
clone size: NA
V gene: TRBV2
J gene: TRBJ1-1
CDR3 DNA: TGTGCCAGCACAGGGCAGGGAAGGATGAACACTGAAGCTTTCTTT
CDR3 protein: CASTGQGRMNTEAFF

D gene: NA
clone size: NA
V gene: TRBV29-1
J gene: TRBJ1-2
CDR3 DNA: TGCAGCGCCTTGAGGGGGACTAACTATGGCTACACCTTC
CDR3 protein: CSALRGTNYGYTF

D gene: NA
clone size: once
V gene: TRBV5-6
J gene: TRBJ2-5
CDR3 DNA: TGTGCCAGCAGCTTTGGGCAGGGCCAAGAGACCCAGTACTTC
CDR3 protein: CASSFGQGQETQYF

D gene: NA
clone size: NA
V gene: TRBV9
J gene: TRBJ1-2
CDR3 DNA: TGTGCCAGCAGCGTAGGGGGGGCACGGGGCTACACCTTC
CDR3 protein: CASSVGGARGYTF

D gene: NA
clone size: few
V gene: TRBV19
J gene: TRBJ1-2
CDR3 DNA: TGTGCCACAAGGACGTACCCAGGGGGCTACACCTTC
CDR3 protein: CATRTYPGGYTF

D gene: NA
clone size: NA
V gene: TRBV20-1
J gene: TRBJ2-7
CDR3 DNA: TGCAGTGCTAGTGCGGGACCCGGGTTCGGCGAGCAGTACTTC
CDR3 protein: CSASAGPGFGEQYF

D gene: TRBD2
clone size: NA
V gene: TRBV5-1
J gene: TRBJ2-2
CDR3 DNA: TGCGCCAGCAGTTTCCTAGCGGGAGAGAAGATCGGGGAGCTGTTTTTT
CDR3 protein: CASSFLAGEKIGELFF

D gene: TRBD2
clone size: once
V gene: TRBV7-9
J gene: TRBJ2-1
CDR3 DNA: TGTGCCAGCAGAACCGGACTAGCGGACTACAATGAGCAGTTCTTC
CDR3 protein: CASRTGLADYNEQFF

D gene: NA
clone size: NA
V gene: TRBV3-1/TRBV3-2
J gene: TRBJ2-7
CDR3 DNA: TGTGCCAGCAGCCCATCCTACGAGCAGTACTTC
CDR3 protein: CASSPSYEQYF

D gene: TRBD1
clone size: few
V gene: TRBV10-3
J gene: TRBJ1-1
CDR3 DNA: TGTGCCATCAGAGGACAGGGGAGCGGCACTGAAGCTTTCTTT
CDR3 protein: CAIRGQGSGTEAFF

D gene: NA
clone size: once
V gene: TRBV7-2
J gene: TRBJ1-1
CDR3 DNA: TGTGCCAGCAGCTCCAGTCGGGAAGCTTTCTTT
CDR3 protein: CASSSSREAFF

D gene: TRBD1
clone size: NA
V gene: TRBV18
J gene: TRBJ2-2
CDR3 DNA: TGTGCCAGCTCATCAATCGCCGGGACAGGGAGCACCGGGGAGCTGTTTTTT
CDR3 protein: CASSSIAGTGSTGELFF

D gene: NA
clone size: NA
V gene: TRBV15
J gene: TRBJ2-4
CDR3 DNA: TGTGCCACCAGCAGTCACCGGGACCGAAGCCAAAACATTCAGTACTTC
CDR3 protein: CATSSHRDRSQNIQYF

D gene: TRBD2
clone size: NA
V gene: TRBV3-1/TRBV3-2
J gene: TRBJ2-1
CDR3 DNA: TGTGCCAGCAGCTTCACACTAGCGGCCCATGAGCAGTTCTTC
CDR3 protein: CASSFTLAAHEQFF

D gene: NA
clone size: NA
V gene: TRBV6-5
J gene: TRBJ1-1
CDR3 DNA: TGTGCCAGCAGTTACTCTCAGGGCAGGGGCACTGAAGCTTTCTTT
CDR3 protein: CASSYSQGRGTEAFF

D gene: TRBD1
clone size: once
V gene: TRBV9
J gene: TRBJ1-5
CDR3 DNA: TGTGCCAGCAGCGCGACAGGGTATAGCAATCAGCCCCAGCATTTT
CDR3 protein: CASSATGYSNQPQHF

D gene: NA
clone size: once
V gene: TRBV9
J gene: TRBJ2-1
CDR3 DNA: TGTGCCAGCAGCCGACTAGGGGCCTCCTACAATGAGCAGTTCTTC
CDR3 protein: CASSRLGASYNEQFF

D gene: NA
clone size: NA
V gene: TRBV7-9
J gene: TRBJ2-5
CDR3 DNA: TGTGCCAGCAGCTTAACAGGCAAAGAGACCCAGTACTTC
CDR3 protein: CASSLTGKETQYF

D gene: TRBD2
clone size: NA
V gene: TRBV19
J gene: TRBJ2-7
CDR3 DNA: TGTGCCAGTAGTATTGGGCTAGCGGGCTACGAGCAGTACTTC
CDR3 protein: CASSIGLAGYEQYF

D gene: NA
clone size: NA
V gene: TRBV15
J gene: TRBJ2-3
CDR3 DNA: TGTGCCACCAGCAGAGATCTTGGCGGGACTGGCACAGATACGCAGTATTTT
CDR3 protein: CATSRDLGGTGTDTQYF

D gene: TRBD2
clone size: NA
V gene: TRBV7-3
J gene: TRBJ2-1
CDR3 DNA: TGTGCCAGCAGCTTAACGAGCCTAGCGGGAGGGAATGAGCAGTTCTTC
CDR3 protein: CASSLTSLAGGNEQFF

D gene: NA
clone size: NA
V gene: TRBV3-1/TRBV3-2
J gene: TRBJ1-1
CDR3 DNA: TGTGCCAGCAGCCAGGGTTTTGGGGGGACAGCTTTCTTT
CDR3 protein: CASSQGFGGTAFF

D gene: TRBD1
clone size: NA
V gene: TRBV28
J gene: TRBJ1-1
CDR3 DNA: TGTGCCAGCAGCCCCCGGCAGGGGGGCACTGAAGCTTTCTTT
CDR3 protein: CASSPRQGGTEAFF

D gene: NA
clone size: NA
V gene: TRBV5-8
J gene: TRBJ1-5
CDR3 DNA: TGTGCCAGCAGCTTGGAGTCCGGACATCAGCCCCAGCATTTT
CDR3 protein: CASSLESGHQPQHF

D gene: NA
clone size: NA
V gene: TRBV6-2/TRBV6-3
J gene: TRBJ1-5
CDR3 DNA: TGTGCCAGCAGCCCCACCGTCCACAGGGTCGGCAATCAGCCCCAGCATTTT
CDR3 protein: CASSPTVHRVGNQPQHF

D gene: TRBD1
clone size: NA
V gene: TRBV7-9
J gene: TRBJ2-1
CDR3 DNA: TGTGCCAGCAGCCCCGTAGAGGCGACAGGGGACAATGAGCAGTTCTTC
CDR3 protein: CASSPVEATGDNEQFF

D gene: NA
clone size: NA
V gene: TRBV6-1
J gene: TRBJ1-2
CDR3 DNA: TGTGCCAGCAGTGAAGGCCCCTATGGCTACACCTTC
CDR3 protein: CASSEGPYGYTF

D gene: NA
clone size: NA
V gene: TRBV6-6
J gene: TRBJ2-5
CDR3 DNA: TGTGCCAGCAGGCAAGGGGGGGCACGGGAGACCCAGTACTTC
CDR3 protein: CASRQGGARETQYF

D gene: TRBD1
clone size: NA
V gene: TRBV6-5
J gene: TRBJ2-1
CDR3 DNA: TGTGCCAGCAGACGACAGGGGAGCAATGAGCAGTTCTTC
CDR3 protein: CASRRQGSNEQFF

D gene: NA
clone size: NA
V gene: TRBV2
J gene: TRBJ1-2
CDR3 DNA: TGTGCCAGCACCCCCCCCGGGGCAGCGCTGGATGGCTACACCTTC
CDR3 protein: CASTPPGAALDGYTF

D gene: TRBD2
clone size: NA
V gene: TRBV5-1
J gene: TRBJ2-4
CDR3 DNA: TGCGCCAGCAGCGCAACGGGACTAGCGGGAGGGCCTATGCGGTTAGGTGGGAACATTCAGTACTTC
CDR3 protein: CASSATGLAGGPMRLGGNIQYF

D gene: NA
clone size: NA
V gene: TRBV27
J gene: TRBJ2-2
CDR3 DNA: TGTGCCAGCAGTTTCGCTAGGACGCACACCGGGGAGCTGTTTTTT
CDR3 protein: CASSFARTHTGELFF

D gene: NA
clone size: NA
V gene: TRBV2
J gene: TRBJ2-7
CDR3 DNA: TGTGCCAGCAGGCTGGTTCTGGACTCCTACGAGCAGTACTTC
CDR3 protein: CASRLVLDSYEQYF